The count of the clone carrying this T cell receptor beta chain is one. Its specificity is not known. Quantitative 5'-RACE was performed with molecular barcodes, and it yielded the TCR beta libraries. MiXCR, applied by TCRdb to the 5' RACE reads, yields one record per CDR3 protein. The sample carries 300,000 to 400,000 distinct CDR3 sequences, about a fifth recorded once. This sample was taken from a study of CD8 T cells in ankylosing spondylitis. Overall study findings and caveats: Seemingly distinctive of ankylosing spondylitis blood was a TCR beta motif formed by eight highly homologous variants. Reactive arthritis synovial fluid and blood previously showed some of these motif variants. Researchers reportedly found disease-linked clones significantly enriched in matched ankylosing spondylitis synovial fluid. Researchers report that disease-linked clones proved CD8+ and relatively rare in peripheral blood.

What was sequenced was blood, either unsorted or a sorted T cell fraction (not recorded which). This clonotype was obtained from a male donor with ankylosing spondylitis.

CDR3 region: CASSISGRGQFF. The CDR3 DNA follows: TGTGCCAGTAGTATAAGCGGGAGAGGGCAGTTCTTC. The rearrangement joins TRBV19 to TRBJ2-1, with 8 bases matching TRBD2. V shed 2 bases, J shed 12 bases, and the junction held 3 bases outside the gene matches. From germline, CDR1 is LNHDA and CDR2 SQIVND (reference sequence). This CDR3 is built from 12 residues.